The T cell receptor beta chain under discussion was sequenced for a study of identical twins. In TCRdb, the 5' RACE reads were re-called with MiXCR into one record per CDR3 protein. The sample carries approximately 500,000 distinct CDR3 sequences, nearly 15% recorded once. This CDR3 comprises 15 residues. V was shortened by 1 base and J by 8 bases, with 15 bases between the two germline ends. Germline CDR1 and CDR2: MGHRA and YSYEKL. This clonotype was seen more than once but under ten times. These same data were also listed under a study on yellow fever vaccine responses in identical twins.

The material sequenced was CD4+ T cells sorted from blood. The chain uses TRBV4-1 and TRBJ2-1; TRBD2 might be the D (6 bases). The receptor's source is a woman aged 18-29 years in good health. The CDR3 DNA reads TGCGCCAGCAGCCAAGTATCCGGGAGTCAGTATGAGCAGTTCTTC. Protein sequence: CASSQVSGSQYEQFF.